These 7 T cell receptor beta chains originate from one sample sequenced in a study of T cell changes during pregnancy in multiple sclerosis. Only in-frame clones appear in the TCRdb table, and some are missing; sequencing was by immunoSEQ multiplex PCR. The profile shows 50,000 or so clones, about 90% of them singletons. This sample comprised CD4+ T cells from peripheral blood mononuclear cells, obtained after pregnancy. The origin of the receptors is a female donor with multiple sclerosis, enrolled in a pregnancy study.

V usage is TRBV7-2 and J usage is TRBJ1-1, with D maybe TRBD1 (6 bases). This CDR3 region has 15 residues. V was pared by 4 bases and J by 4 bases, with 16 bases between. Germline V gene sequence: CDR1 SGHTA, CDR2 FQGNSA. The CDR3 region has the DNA TGTGCCAGCAGCTCGGGTCCTCAAGGGGGCACTGAAGCTTTCTTT. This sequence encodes CASSSGPQGGTEAFF.

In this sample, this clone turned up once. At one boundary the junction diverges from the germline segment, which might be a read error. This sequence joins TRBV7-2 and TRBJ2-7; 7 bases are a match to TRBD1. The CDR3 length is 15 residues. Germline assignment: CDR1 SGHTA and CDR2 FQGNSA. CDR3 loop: CASSLGQERTYEQYF. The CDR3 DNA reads TGTGCCAGCAGTTTAGGACAGGAACGAACCTACGAGCAGTACTTC.

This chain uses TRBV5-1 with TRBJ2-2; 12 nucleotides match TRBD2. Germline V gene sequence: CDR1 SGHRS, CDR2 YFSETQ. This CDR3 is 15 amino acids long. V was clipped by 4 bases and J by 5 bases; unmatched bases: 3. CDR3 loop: CASSPGTSGTGELFF. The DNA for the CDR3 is TGCGCCAGCAGCCCCGGGACTAGCGGGACCGGGGAGCTGTTTTTT.

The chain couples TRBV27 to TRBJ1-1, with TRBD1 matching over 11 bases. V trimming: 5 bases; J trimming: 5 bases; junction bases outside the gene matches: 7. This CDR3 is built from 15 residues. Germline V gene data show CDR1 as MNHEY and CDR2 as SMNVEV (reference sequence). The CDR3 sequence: CASSPQGTGGTEAFF. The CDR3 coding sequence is TGTGCCAGCAGTCCCCAGGGGACAGGGGGAACTGAAGCTTTCTTT.

DNA for the CDR3: TGCGCCAGCAGCTCCGGGACAGGGATTAAAGAGCAGTACTTC. It specifies CASSSGTGIKEQYF. J is TRBJ2-7 and V is TRBV5-1; 9 nucleotides agree with TRBD1. Germline V gene sequence: CDR1 SGHRS, CDR2 YFSETQ. CDR3 length equals 14 residues. After removal of 3 bases from V and 7 bases from J, the junction contained 8 bases not matched to a gene.

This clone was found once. The CDR3 sequence is CASSRQGFGYTF. The CDR3 region has the DNA TGTGCCAGCAGCCGACAGGGGTTTGGCTACACCTTC. The chain couples TRBV5-4 to TRBJ1-2, with 8 bases lining up with TRBD1. With 4 bases clipped from V and 7 bases from J, the junction kept 3 bases outside the gene matches. This CDR3 has 12 amino acids. The germline CDR1 and CDR2 sequences are SGHNT and YYREEE (reference sequence).

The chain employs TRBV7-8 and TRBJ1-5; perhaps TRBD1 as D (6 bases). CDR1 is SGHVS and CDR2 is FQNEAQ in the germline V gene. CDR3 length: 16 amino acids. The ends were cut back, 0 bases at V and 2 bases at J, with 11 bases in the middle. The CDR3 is CASSLALGAGNQPQHF. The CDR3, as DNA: TGTGCCAGCAGCTTAGCGCTGGGGGCAGGCAATCAGCCCCAGCATTTT.